This paragraph covers one T cell receptor beta chain sequence. Treatment given: randomized to nivolumab then ipilimumab (arm A) or the reverse (arm B). Patients had received no earlier DNA-damaging chemotherapy. This sample is drawn from a study of sequential checkpoint blockade in melanoma. Looking at the study overall: DNA from 70 to 95 pretreatment tumor samples underwent TCRβ immunosequencing. Matched biopsies came pretreatment and at week 13 for about 24 patients.

The CDR3 runs to 15 residues. V was shortened by 6 bases and J by 4 bases, with 17 bases between the two germline ends. Generated by immunoSEQ multiplex PCR, the TCRdb table keeps only in-frame clones and is missing some. Among roughly 18,000 clones listed, about 25% were seen once. The chain uses TRBV23-1 and TRBJ2-3; D not certain. TRBV23-1 is an ORF, and what it does is uncertain. Sequencing used tumor tissue (inferred from file names), obtained from a patient given nivolumab and ipilimumab in sequence. This TCR came from a human donor with melanoma. CDR3 sequence: CASSQAGNAPDTQYF. Written as DNA, the CDR3 is TGCGCCAGCAGCCAAGCAGGAAACGCTCCAGATACGCAGTATTTT.